The source of this T cell receptor (beta chain) is a study of blood T cell repertoires in COVID-19. At the level of the study: T cells, B-cell-depleted T cells, or PBMCs provided the cDNA or gDNA that served as material.

The data were produced by immunoSEQ multiplex PCR, yet TCRdb's version contains in-frame clones alone and is incomplete. Of roughly 360,000 clones listed, roughly 80% are singletons. Across 20 to 25 US areas, participants ranged in age from about 18 to 90 years. Cohorts were determined from participant-reported clinical history. Recovered Cohort 3 donors showed two negative PCRs, clearance, or symptom resolution. Sequenced sample: PBMCs or T cells enriched from blood (not recorded which). This TCR came from a woman aged 45 to 65 who had recovered from COVID-19.

The CDR3 spells CASTKRGGPWPEAFF. As DNA, the CDR3 is TGTGCCAGCACCAAACGGGGGGGCCCATGGCCTGAAGCTTTCTTT. This chain connects TRBV6-5 to TRBJ1-1, with D possibly being TRBD1 (6 bases). This CDR3 has 15 amino acids. The V and J ends lost 7 bases and 6 bases respectively, with 21 bases between them. Looked up from germline, CDR1 is MNHEY and CDR2 is SVGAGI.